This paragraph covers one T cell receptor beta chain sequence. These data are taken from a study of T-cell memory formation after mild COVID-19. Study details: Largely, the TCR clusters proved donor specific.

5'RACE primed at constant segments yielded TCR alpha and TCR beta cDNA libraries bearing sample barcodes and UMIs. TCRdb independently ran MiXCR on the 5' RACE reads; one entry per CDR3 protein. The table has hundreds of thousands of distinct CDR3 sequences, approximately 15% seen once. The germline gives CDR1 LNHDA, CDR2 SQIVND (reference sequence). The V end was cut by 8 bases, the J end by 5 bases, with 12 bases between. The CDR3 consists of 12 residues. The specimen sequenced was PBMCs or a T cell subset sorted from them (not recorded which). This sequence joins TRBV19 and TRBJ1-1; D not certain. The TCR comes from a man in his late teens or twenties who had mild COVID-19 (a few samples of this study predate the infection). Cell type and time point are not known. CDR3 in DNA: TGTGCCAGTTCCTGGCCGGGGACTGAAGCTTTCTTT. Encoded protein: CASSWPGTEAFF.